The present T cell receptor beta chain was sequenced within a study of cytomegalovirus exposure and HLA in healthy donors (dated by TCRdb to about 2017). In terms of the full investigation: According to an earlier analysis of several hundred of the donors, about 180 million T cells yielded 117 million unique TCR beta sequences and 276 Gb of sequence data. Roughly 300 gigabases of sequencing data and approximately 93 million unique TCR sequences were included in an early release covering 550 to 650 HLA-typed donors. Among the approximately 430 genotyped donors, approximately 82% belonged to the genetic ancestry cluster associated with self-reported Caucasian donors. The study aimed to test whether signatures of past pathogen exposure could be identified by cataloging public T cell receptors. The study used immunosequencing to profile the T cell repertoires of 666 subjects and linked those repertoires to cytomegalovirus serostatus. A separate validation cohort of over a hundred different subjects was used in addition to the 666-subject first cohort. The study combined high-throughput TCR immunosequencing, statistical association of individual TCRs with disease status, and machine learning to predict cytomegalovirus infection status. To study patterns of TCR occurrence, a later analysis re-analyzed previously published TCR beta repertoires from hundreds of donors and added high-resolution HLA genotyping. Rather than using new phenotypic data, the later analysis identified candidate immune exposures from TCR beta sequences and from how often those sequences occurred across donors. An earlier analysis of some 500 of the donors applied high-throughput TCR beta sequencing to assess whether each TCR beta V gene segment acted as functional or pseudogenic. Donor age, sex, ethnicity and CMV serostatus were collected together with the repertoire data. Genome-wide SNP genotypes for about 65% of the roughly 670 donors were used in a later genetic analysis, which treated that subset as a discovery cohort. All discovery cohort repertoires had been generated on a single sequencing platform. HLA typing covered class I and class II loci at four-digit resolution. Typing coverage differed by locus: A, B, C, DRB1 and DQB1 were typed in roughly 629-630 donors, DQA1 in 522, DPA1 in around 580, and DPB1 in approximately 450. A handful of DR-DQ haplotypes were treated as single units for association and clustering because of strong linkage in the cohort. Across some 400 genotyped donors of the cohort, an average of approximately 240,000 unique TCR beta nucleotide sequences per donor were sequenced, and roughly 20% of those sequences were non-productive. What the work shows at the level of the full study, not this receptor alone: For the cohort, immune exposure information was limited to CMV serostatus. Linkage disequilibrium might explain the correlated functional status among segregating V segments, but an unknown experimental factor could not be ruled out. Roughly uniform sequencing depth across donors was assumed in presence/absence analyses, although this assumption may not hold. Most TCR sequences were seen in very few donors, while some public TCRs were found in many individuals. Cytomegalovirus status was reported to be diagnosed by the classifier with high specificity and sensitivity in both the original and validation cohorts. In vitro tests confirmed that a few of the cytomegalovirus-associated TCR beta chains recognize cytomegalovirus antigens. According to a later analysis, TCR association rates differed among HLA loci, with DRB1 alleles showing the most associated TCRs and HLA-C alleles showing the fewest. An earlier analysis of approximately 590 of the donors showed that most TCR beta V segments appeared in productive rearrangements either about 87% or about 30% of the time, which broadly matched IMGT annotations. A later genetic analysis reported fewer N-insertions in productive TCRs among donors in an Asian-associated ancestry cluster than the roughly 720-donor mean. It was suggested by the authors that the approach could potentially be generalized to other disease states and immunological phenotypes. In this cohort, only TCR beta chains were sequenced, and detectable features were limited by the absence of alpha or paired-chain data. Several of the top co-occurrence clusters appeared to be linked to parvovirus B19, influenza, CMV and Epstein-Barr virus, according to a later analysis. The study gave a list of 150 to 200 TCR beta chains associated with cytomegalovirus. Because counts were too low, roughly 17 rarely observed V segments, including chromosome 9 orphons, were left out of the earlier analysis of 500 to 650 of the donors. A cluster of highly shared sequence variants was judged likely to represent a technical artifact of the sequencing pipeline. Strong co-occurrence of HLA alleles, especially DR and DQ, made assigning TCR associations to individual alleles difficult. According to a later analysis, most CMV-associated TCR beta chains appeared to be HLA-restricted, and the HLA associations seemed to be driven largely by CMV exposure. V-gene and J-gene trimming of TCR beta chains was associated with a missense DCLRE1C variant in a later genetic analysis, and the association was replicated in an independent cohort. In a later analysis, HLA-associated TCR beta chains were found to be more clonally expanded and to have lower generation probabilities than equally common non-associated chains. Because HLA typing was missing for some donors at each locus, association tests included only the typed subset. A further reported finding was that TCR beta sequences accurately predicted the HLA-A and HLA-B alleles for most subjects in the first cohort. Specific HLA alleles were associated with over 15,000 TCR beta sequences at a false discovery rate of 0.05 in a later analysis. The 87-base-pair reads could not distinguish some IMGT-functional V segments, including TRBV6-2 and TRBV6-3, so those segments were excluded.

The cohort comprised fewer than 700 healthy bone marrow donors. At the time of sampling, all cohort members were nominally healthy, though unrecorded immune exposures were likely present. The donor was CMV seronegative and was included in the group of a few hundred seronegative cohort members. A peripheral blood sample was collected from each donor, and TCR beta sequencing was performed on peripheral blood mononuclear cells. Genomic DNA was extracted from the blood cell samples with the Qiagen DNeasy Blood Extraction Kit. The CDR3 sequence holds 12 residues, the cysteine and phenylalanine included. Only the CDR3 portion is preserved as DNA: 36 bases, with reading frame beginning at the first base. The germline V gene provides CDR1 MDHEN and CDR2 SYDVKM. V was cut back by 4 bases and J by 8 bases, leaving a gap of 11 bases between them. The receptor library was made with the immunoSEQ multiplex PCR assay. A mixture of 60 forward primers for TCR Vbeta segments and 13 reverse primers for TCR Jbeta segments was used in the multiplex PCR. The CDR3 region of rearranged TCR beta genes was amplified from genomic DNA by a multiplex PCR assay. On the Illumina HiSeq System, the amplified TCR beta libraries were sequenced as 87-base-pair reads. In the source study's methods: Across the 640 or so repertoires, a later analysis counted tens of millions of unique TCR beta chains, around 11 million of which were shared by at least two donors. Raw reads were error-corrected and collapsed into unique sequences by a nearest-neighbor algorithm in which closely related sequences were merged to remove PCR and sequencing errors. CDR3 sequences were aligned to IMGT reference sequences to assign V, D and J gene segments. Each retained sequence needed at least a six-nucleotide match to both a V gene segment and a J gene segment. A rearrangement was called productive if the CDR3 had no stop codons and remained in frame with V and J, and every other rearrangement was called non-productive. Following IMGT convention, CDR3 was defined as the stretch from the second conserved V-encoded cysteine up to the conserved J-encoded phenylalanine. Sequences without an unambiguous match to a single V gene segment were excluded from the earlier analysis of a few hundred of the donors. In an earlier analysis of approximately 590 of the donors, a V segment was called functional when productive rearrangements were above 56.7%, and segregating when the standard deviation between donors exceeded 5%. To diagnose cytomegalovirus status from the catalog of TCR beta chain sequences, a statistical classification framework was built. V and J gene assignment, in a later analysis, came from comparing TCR nucleotide sequences with IMGT/GENE-DB human TR gene sequences. In a later analysis, CDR3 sequences and most-parsimonious VDJ recombination scenarios were assigned using the TCRdist pipeline. In a later analysis, each TCR beta chain was defined by its CDR3 amino acid sequence together with its V-gene family, and reads without a unique V-gene family were excluded. As a way to deal with suspected cross-contamination and a sequencing artifact, a later analysis dropped nearly 600 nucleotide sequences that were highly shared and had low generation probability. A later analysis calculated a clonal expansion index for each public chain from normalized within-repertoire ranks of inferred template counts. In a later analysis, generation probabilities were computed with a VDJ recombination model fitted to out-of-frame rearrangements, and the resulting probabilities were checked against IGoR. Hypergeometric tests were used in a later analysis to score TCR-TCR, TCR-HLA and TCR-CMV co-occurrence, with a repertoire-size bias correction applied to the TCR pairs. A later analysis estimated false discovery rates by permuting HLA or CMV assignments 20 times. In a later analysis, co-occurring TCRs were grouped using DBSCAN, with TCRdist sequence similarity added in when clustering inside HLA-allele-positive subsets. For co-occurrence clustering, repertoires with fewer than 30,000 or more than 120,000 public chains were excluded, along with five or six repertoires with anomalous nucleotide sharing. Entries here come from immuneACCESS through TCRdb and include only in-frame sequences with V and J called. Some clones fail to appear in such tables; in the studies checked, an unresolved V gene covers under half of the shortfall, and the cause of the remainder is unknown. V and J calls and clone size follow that table, whereas D and trimming were derived from the DNA. For this sample the table gives more than 85,000 clones, of which around 74% were detected only once. Of the sample, roughly 1.9% falls within the top ten clones.

A word on this clone: What this receptor recognizes is not known. Base qualities are not recorded, but no much larger clone differs from it by a single base.

This receptor was obtained from a boy aged 5-17 years in good health and CMV-seronegative. What was sequenced was PBMCs. The V gene is TRBV28 and the J gene is TRBJ1-1; the D gene is perhaps TRBD1, on 6 matching bases. Here the CDR3 is given as CASSSRDREAFF. The DNA is as follows: TGTGCCAGCAGTTCTCGCGACAGGGAAGCTTTCTTT.